Listed below are T cell receptor beta chains from one sample, sequenced in a study of control samples from healthy donors and cancer patients. The data were produced by immunoSEQ multiplex PCR, yet TCRdb's version contains in-frame clones alone and is incomplete. The top ten hold 11% to 15% of the sample, which has some 150,000 clones, roughly 94% seen once. The sample comprised PBMCs. These receptors all come from a man aged 55 to 70 with colorectal cancer. CDR3s include the opening cysteine and the closing phenylalanine or tryptophan. The D gene is left open where the match is weak. Only some rows state a clone size, as once, few, many or a class for expanded clones.

>few|TRBV20-1|TRBJ2-1|-
CSASRGTDEQFF
TGCAGTGCTAGTCGCGGTACCGATGAGCAGTTCTTC
>-|TRBV7-2|TRBJ1-2|TRBD1
CASSLPLGGAGGDYGYTF
TGTGCCAGCAGCTTACCGCTCGGGGGGGCAGGGGGTGACTATGGCTACACCTTC
>-|TRBV24-1|TRBJ2-1|-
CATEWGAGGNEQFF
TGTGCCACGGAGTGGGGGGCTGGTGGCAATGAGCAGTTCTTC
>few|TRBV10-3|TRBJ1-6|-
CAISRGASDNSPLHF
TGTGCCATCAGTCGAGGGGCCAGCGATAATTCACCCCTCCACTTT
>-|TRBV27|TRBJ1-2|TRBD1
CASSFRLGTGGRFNYGYTF
TGTGCCAGCAGTTTCCGCCTAGGGACAGGGGGCCGATTTAACTATGGCTACACCTTC
>-|TRBV5-1|TRBJ2-5|-
CASSLGGAQQETQYF
TGCGCCAGCAGCTTGGGAGGGGCCCAGCAAGAGACCCAGTACTTC
>-|TRBV10-3|TRBJ2-3|TRBD2
CAISEPAGVSTDTQYF
TGTGCCATCAGTGAGCCAGCGGGGGTTTCCACAGATACGCAGTATTTT
>once|TRBV7-9|TRBJ1-6|-
CASSVDGYNSPLHF
TGTGCCAGCAGCGTTGACGGCTATAATTCACCCCTCCACTTT
>-|TRBV15|TRBJ2-1|-
CATSPSRERYNEQFF
TGTGCCACCAGCCCTTCTCGGGAGCGCTACAATGAGCAGTTCTTC
>-|TRBV6-6|TRBJ1-2|-
CASSYGGRAGYTF
TGTGCCAGCAGTTACGGGGGCAGGGCTGGCTACACCTTC
>-|TRBV6-5|TRBJ2-7|TRBD1
CASGTDSYEQYF
TGTGCCAGCGGGACAGACTCCTACGAGCAGTACTTC
>-|TRBV4-1|TRBJ2-5|TRBD2
CASSHGTSGGQETQYF
TGCGCCAGCAGCCATGGGACTAGCGGGGGGCAAGAGACCCAGTACTTC
>-|TRBV9|TRBJ1-3|-
CASSVNPGEGNTIYF
TGTGCCAGCAGCGTAAACCCAGGGGAGGGAAACACCATATATTTT
>-|TRBV3-1/TRBV3-2|TRBJ1-3|TRBD1
CASSQDQGGGNTIYF
TGTGCCAGCAGCCAAGATCAAGGGGGCGGAAACACCATATATTTT
>-|TRBV19|TRBJ1-2|-
CASSYTPAFDGYTF
TGTGCCAGTAGTTATACGCCAGCGTTCGATGGCTACACCTTC
>many|TRBV5-1|TRBJ1-1|TRBD1
CASSFPPDRDAFF
TGCGCCAGCAGCTTTCCCCCCGACAGGGATGCTTTCTTT
>-|TRBV6-2/TRBV6-3|TRBJ1-1|-
CASSYSSRGRAMNTEAFF
TGTGCCAGCAGTTACTCGAGTCGGGGGCGGGCCATGAACACTGAAGCTTTCTTT
>-|TRBV5-5|TRBJ1-3|-
CASSSTWSSGNTIYF
TGTGCCAGCAGCTCGACGTGGAGCTCTGGAAACACCATATATTTT
>-|TRBV5-1|TRBJ2-5|-
CASSATRSQETQYF
TGCGCCAGCAGCGCTACTAGATCCCAAGAGACCCAGTACTTC
>-|TRBV21-1|TRBJ1-3|-
CASTHPIYF
TGTGCCAGCACCCATCCCATATATTTT
>-|TRBV7-9|TRBJ1-4|-
CASSPGDRSTNEKLFF
TGTGCCAGCAGCCCTGGCGACAGATCAACTAATGAAAAACTGTTTTTT
>-|TRBV19|TRBJ1-2|TRBD1
CASMSGQGAGGYTF
TGTGCCAGTATGAGCGGGCAGGGGGCTGGGGGCTACACCTTC
>once|TRBV10-3|TRBJ2-7|-
CAISDGRISYEQYF
TGTGCCATCAGTGACGGGCGGATCTCCTACGAGCAGTACTTC
>-|TRBV6-6|TRBJ2-3|-
CASSYAAGAGADTQYF
TGTGCCAGCAGTTATGCTGCGGGGGCGGGGGCAGATACGCAGTATTTT
>-|TRBV6-2/TRBV6-3|TRBJ2-1|-
CASSTLGEQFF
TGTGCCAGCAGTACCCTGGGTGAGCAGTTCTTC
>-|TRBV27|TRBJ1-1|TRBD1
CASSLYGQGGTEAFF
TGTGCCAGCAGTTTATACGGACAGGGAGGCACTGAAGCTTTCTTT
>-|TRBV18|TRBJ2-2|-
CASSPQGDAGELFF
TGTGCCAGCTCACCACAGGGGGACGCCGGGGAGCTGTTTTTT
>-|TRBV20-1|TRBJ1-2|-
CSASLGRMDYGYTF
TGCAGTGCTAGTTTGGGGAGGATGGACTATGGCTACACCTTC
>-|TRBV10-3|TRBJ2-2|-
CAISVRTANTGELFF
TGTGCCATCAGTGTTAGGACGGCGAACACCGGGGAGCTGTTTTTT
>-|TRBV25-1|TRBJ2-7|-
CASSALQSVYEQYF
TGTGCCAGCAGTGCGCTACAGTCGGTCTACGAGCAGTACTTC
>-|TRBV6-6|TRBJ1-3|TRBD1
CASSEDRAGGNTIYF
TGTGCCAGCAGCGAAGACAGGGCGGGAGGAAACACCATATATTTT
>-|TRBV5-6|TRBJ1-1|TRBD1
CASSLAGQGLNTEAFF
TGTGCCAGCAGCTTGGCTGGACAGGGATTGAACACTGAAGCTTTCTTT
>-|TRBV5-1|TRBJ2-5|-
CASSPGFGQETQYF
TGCGCCAGCAGCCCCGGTTTCGGCCAAGAGACCCAGTACTTC
>-|TRBV5-1|TRBJ2-7|-
CASSLGYREVYEQYF
TGCGCCAGCAGCTTGGGTTACAGGGAGGTCTACGAGCAGTACTTC
>-|TRBV11-2|TRBJ2-1|TRBD2
CASSLGRTSANNEQFF
TGTGCCAGCAGCTTAGGGAGGACTAGCGCAAACAATGAGCAGTTCTTC
>-|TRBV10-3|TRBJ2-1|-
CATKQGGALEGEQFF
TGTGCCACGAAACAGGGAGGGGCCCTCGAGGGTGAGCAGTTCTTC
>-|TRBV4-1|TRBJ1-1|-
CASSHGGFGQGTEAFF
TGCGCCAGCAGCCACGGGGGTTTTGGCCAAGGCACTGAAGCTTTCTTT
>once|TRBV6-4|TRBJ1-3|-
CASRDSGTRGNTIYF
TGTGCCAGCAGGGATTCCGGGACAAGGGGAAACACCATATATTTT
>once|TRBV4-1|TRBJ1-4|TRBD1
CASSPAGTGDKKLFF
TGCGCCAGCAGCCCTGCCGGGACAGGGGATAAAAAACTGTTTTTT
>-|TRBV5-4|TRBJ1-2|-
CASSLDRANGGYTF
TGTGCCAGCAGCTTGGACAGGGCGAACGGTGGCTACACCTTC
>-|TRBV10-2|TRBJ1-1|-
CASSEIGGTEAFF
TGCGCCAGCAGTGAGATAGGGGGCACTGAAGCTTTCTTT
>-|TRBV18|TRBJ1-1|-
CASSGGGDTEAFF
TGTGCCAGCTCCGGAGGAGGGGACACTGAAGCTTTCTTT
>-|TRBV19|TRBJ1-5|-
CASSQAVNQPQHF
TGTGCCAGTAGCCAGGCAGTTAATCAGCCCCAGCATTTT
>-|TRBV21-1|TRBJ1-4|-
CASSKERARGEKLFF
TGTGCCAGCAGCAAAGAACGGGCCAGGGGCGAAAAACTGTTTTTT
>-|TRBV19|TRBJ1-1|-
CASGRGTEAFF
TGTGCCTCGGGGAGGGGCACTGAAGCTTTCTTT
>-|TRBV10-2|TRBJ2-7|-
CASSPLASYEQYF
TGCGCCAGCAGCCCCCTAGCCTCCTACGAGCAGTACTTC
>-|TRBV19|TRBJ1-5|-
CASSMGAGWYSNQPQHF
TGTGCCAGTAGTATGGGCGCGGGATGGTATAGCAATCAGCCCCAGCATTTT
>-|TRBV18|TRBJ2-5|TRBD1
CASSLGTGAKQETQYF
TGTGCCAGCTCACTCGGGACAGGGGCCAAGCAGGAGACCCAGTACTTC
>-|TRBV6-1|TRBJ1-5|-
CASSEKGTSYSNQPQHF
TGTGCCAGCAGTGAAAAAGGGACATCTTATAGCAATCAGCCCCAGCATTTT
>-|TRBV5-1|TRBJ1-5|-
CASSPGGGNQPQHF
TGCGCCAGCAGCCCTGGAGGGGGCAATCAGCCCCAGCATTTT
>-|TRBV29-1|TRBJ1-2|-
CSVAYTSGYGYTF
TGCAGCGTTGCTTATACTTCGGGCTATGGCTACACCTTC
>once|TRBV6-4|TRBJ1-4|-
CASSGGVPGNEKLFF
TGTGCCAGCAGCGGGGGGGTGCCTGGTAATGAAAAACTGTTTTTT
>-|TRBV5-1|TRBJ2-6|-
CASSLVGGSGANVLTF
TGCGCCAGCAGCTTGGTTGGGGGTTCAGGGGCCAACGTCCTGACTTTC
>-|TRBV18|TRBJ2-1|-
CASSLDSNEQFF
TGTGCCAGCTCACTGGACTCTAATGAGCAGTTCTTC
>-|TRBV15|TRBJ2-7|-
CATGGDSGRLSYEQYF
TGTGCCACCGGGGGGGACAGTGGAAGACTTTCCTACGAGCAGTACTTC
>once|TRBV11-1|TRBJ2-7|-
CASSLVGITSYEQYF
TGTGCCAGCAGCTTAGTGGGGATAACGTCCTACGAGCAGTACTTC
>-|TRBV6-4|TRBJ2-1|-
CASSDSGVLLVNEQFF
TGTGCCAGCAGTGACTCAGGCGTTTTGTTAGTAAATGAGCAGTTCTTC